This TCR beta chain was obtained from a study of shared clonotypes between healthy human individuals. Study-level results: Memory subsets generally showed smaller estimated richness than naive subsets did. The expectation was that sequencing depth would affect clonotype sharing among donors. The study found lower generation probabilities in non-shared clonotypes than in those shared by all four donors.

The V gene lost 3 bases and the J gene lost 6 bases, with 2 bases spanning the gap. Germline-derived CDR1 and CDR2 are SQVTM and ANQGSEA. The length of the CDR3 is 9 residues. Deep was the level at which the assay was run. Libraries were prepared by immunoSEQ multiplex PCR; TCRdb keeps only in-frame clonotypes and omits some of them. The sample includes 2.3 million or so clones, over 90% of them seen just once. To note about this clone: Antigen: not known. Other nucleotide sequences in the sample specify the same CDR3.

The rearrangement links TRBV29-1 to TRBJ1-2, with D unresolved. Sample: naive CD4+ T cells from PBMCs. This sample's subset: CD45RA+ positively selected. The receptor comes from a man aged 18 to 29 in good health. Some clones in this sample may be carry-over from other donors' samples. CDR3 amino acids: CSVEDGYTF. The CDR3 coding sequence is TGCAGCGTTGAGGATGGCTACACCTTC.